This TCR beta chain appears in the sequencing data of a study of T cells in Graves' hyperthyroidism and ophthalmopathy. Study-level results: A 13 V-J signature model discriminated ophthalmopathy versus stable hyperthyroidism. Researchers found most expanded thyroid clonotypes above 0.001 in blood as well.

This clonotype was counted ten times or more. What it binds is unknown. Patients aged 18 to 65 with hyperthyroidism were newly diagnosed, with duration under 2 months. Together with thyroid ultrasound, orbital computed tomography, serum thyroxine and TRAb, clinical symptoms were used for diagnoses. The ends were cut back, 3 bases at V and 2 bases at J, with 13 bases in the middle. The length of the CDR3 is 16 residues. Germline V gene sequence: CDR1 KGHDR, CDR2 SFDVKD. TCR beta CDR3 region amplification was performed from RNA transcripts. The study used the HTBI primer set for a first-round RT-PCR of the TCR CDR3. One entry per CDR3 protein, called by TCRdb with MiXCR from the multiplex PCR reads. Here the sample spans some 600,000 distinct CDR3 sequences, about 15% being singletons.

Sequences were obtained from blood. This rearrangement joins TRBV24-1 to TRBJ2-1, with D uncertain. This clonotype was obtained from a woman aged 25-40 years with Graves' hyperthyroidism that later progressed to Graves' ophthalmopathy. The chain's CDR3 is CATSDPTSAAYNEQFF. CDR3 DNA: TGTGCCACCAGTGATCCTACATCCGCCGCCTACAATGAGCAGTTCTTC.